This TCR beta chain was identified during a study of CD8 T cells in Susac syndrome (dated by TCRdb to between 2018 and 2021). Background on the whole study: Of the Susac syndrome patients who were sequenced, roughly 8 were in clinical remission while about six had clinically active disease. Susac syndrome patients were therapy-naive, on corticosteroids (some also receiving IVIg), or on IVIg alone at blood withdrawal. The study used repertoire sequencing to test whether antigen drove CD8+ T cell activation and differentiation in Susac syndrome.

In regard to this clonotype: No cognate antigen has been identified for it. No base quality information exists; no much larger clone differs at one position.

V is cut back by 1 base and J by 4 bases, with 4 bases in the junction unmatched. CDR1 SGHTA and CDR2 FQGNSA are derived from the germline V gene. Inclusive of the bounding cysteine and phenylalanine, the CDR3 is 15 residues long. Left in the record is the CDR3 DNA by itself, 45 bases read in frame from the first base. RNA was extracted with the RNeasy kit and about 0.5 to 1 ug was reverse transcribed using random hexamers. TCR beta CDR3 regions were amplified with the immunoSEQ multiplex PCR assay covering 54 Vbeta and 13 Jbeta segments. To correct PCR amplification bias, a synthetic template baseline was used for both primer optimization and computational correction. In the original analysis: Reads were annotated to V, D and J genes per IMGT and analyzed with immunoSEQ Analyzer, keeping only productive sequences. Clonality was computed as one minus Shannon entropy normalized by log2 of the number of productive unique sequences. For each patient and control, public and private clones were evaluated among the 100 most prevalent clones. A clone was defined as Susac-specific if it was absent from the healthy and MS cohorts, from some 980 published viral clones and from other ImmuneACCESS disease sequences. TCRdb trimmed the raw reads at Q25, called clones with MiXCR and kept productive beta chains. When rows share a CDR3 protein, they turn into one entry using the most common DNA and genes. These V and J calls originate from TCRdb's pipeline instead of the authors' own analysis. The sample has about 180,000 distinct CDR3 sequences on record, around 94% of them singletons. The ten largest clones represent around 0.095% of the sample.

What the study reported, not specific to this receptor: The CD4+ T cell repertoire of patients with Susac syndrome showed no detectable clonal expansion. The number of individuals in the TCR sequencing and HLA analysis was recognized as being relatively small.

High-throughput TCR beta sequencing profiled peripheral blood CD8+ and CD4+ T cells from healthy donors, Susac syndrome patients and multiple sclerosis patients. Susac syndrome patients met recently defined diagnostic criteria for definite or probable disease. CD8+ TEMRA cells were enriched by FACS, while bulk CD8+ and CD4+ T cells were purified by magnetic negative isolation. Blood was collected in EDTA tubes and processed within 24 hours, with PBMCs isolated through density gradient centrifugation. PBMCs intended for TCR sequencing were frozen in liquid nitrogen and were later thawed in a 37 degrees C water bath. A purity of at least 90% was achieved for sorted or isolated CD4+, CD8+ and CD8+ TEMRA cells.

Material: CD4+ T cells from PBMCs. The V and J genes are TRBV7-2 and TRBJ2-3; 8 central nucleotides agree with TRBD2. The sequence was obtained from a human donor with Susac syndrome. The CDR3 protein is CASSLGPGGADTQYF. The nucleotides are TGTGCCAGCAGCTTAGGGCCGGGGGGGGCAGATACGCAGTATTTT.